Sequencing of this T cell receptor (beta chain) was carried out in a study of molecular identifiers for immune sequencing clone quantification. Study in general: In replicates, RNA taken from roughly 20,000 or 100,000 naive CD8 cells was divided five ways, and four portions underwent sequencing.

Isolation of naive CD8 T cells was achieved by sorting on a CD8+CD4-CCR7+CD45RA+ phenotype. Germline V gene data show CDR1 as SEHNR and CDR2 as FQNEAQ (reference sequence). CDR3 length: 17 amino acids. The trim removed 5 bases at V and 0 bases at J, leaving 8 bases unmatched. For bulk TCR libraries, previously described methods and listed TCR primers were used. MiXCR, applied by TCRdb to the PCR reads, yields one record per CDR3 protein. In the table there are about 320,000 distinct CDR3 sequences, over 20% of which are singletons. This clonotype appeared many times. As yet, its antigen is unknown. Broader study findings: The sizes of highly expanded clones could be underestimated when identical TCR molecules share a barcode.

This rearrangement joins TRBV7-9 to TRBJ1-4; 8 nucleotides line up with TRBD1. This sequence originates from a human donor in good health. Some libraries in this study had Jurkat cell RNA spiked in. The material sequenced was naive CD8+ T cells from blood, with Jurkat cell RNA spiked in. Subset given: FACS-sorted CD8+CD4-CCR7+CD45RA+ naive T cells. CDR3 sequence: CASSIGGQGATNEKLFF. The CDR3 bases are TGTGCCAGCAGCATAGGAGGACAGGGAGCAACTAATGAAAAACTGTTTTTT.